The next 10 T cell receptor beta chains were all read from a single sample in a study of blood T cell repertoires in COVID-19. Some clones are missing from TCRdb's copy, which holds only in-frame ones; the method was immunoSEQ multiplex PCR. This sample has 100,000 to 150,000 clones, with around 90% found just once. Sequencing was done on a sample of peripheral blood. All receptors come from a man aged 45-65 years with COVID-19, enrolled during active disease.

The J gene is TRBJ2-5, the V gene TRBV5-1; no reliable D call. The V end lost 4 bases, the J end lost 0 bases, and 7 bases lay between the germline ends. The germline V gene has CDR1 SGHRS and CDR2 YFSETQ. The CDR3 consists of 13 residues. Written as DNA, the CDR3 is TGCGCCAGCAGCCCAGTGTACCAAGAGACCCAGTACTTC. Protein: CASSPVYQETQYF.

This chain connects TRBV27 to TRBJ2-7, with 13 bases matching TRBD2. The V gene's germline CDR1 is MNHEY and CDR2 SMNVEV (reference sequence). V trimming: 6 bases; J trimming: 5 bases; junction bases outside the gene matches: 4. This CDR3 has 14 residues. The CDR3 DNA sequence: TGTGCCAGCAGACTAGCGGGAGGGAGCCACGAGCAGTACGTC. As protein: CASRLAGGSHEQYV.

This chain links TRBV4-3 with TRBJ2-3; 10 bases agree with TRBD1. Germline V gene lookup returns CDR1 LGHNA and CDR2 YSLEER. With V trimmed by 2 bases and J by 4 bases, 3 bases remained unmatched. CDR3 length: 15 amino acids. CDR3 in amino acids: CASSQSGQGADTQYF. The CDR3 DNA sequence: TGCGCCAGCAGCCAATCCGGACAGGGGGCAGATACGCAGTATTTT.

CDR3 sequence reads: CSVRPGGTGELFF. The CDR3 DNA is TGCAGCGTACGACCGGGGGGCACCGGGGAGCTGTTTTTT. The rearrangement uses TRBV29-1 and TRBJ2-2, with 7 nucleotides matching TRBD2. There are 13 residues in the CDR3. CDR1 and CDR2 from the germline V gene are SQVTM and ANQGSEA. Trimming at V came to 6 bases and at J to 4 bases, leaving 5 bases not matched to a gene.

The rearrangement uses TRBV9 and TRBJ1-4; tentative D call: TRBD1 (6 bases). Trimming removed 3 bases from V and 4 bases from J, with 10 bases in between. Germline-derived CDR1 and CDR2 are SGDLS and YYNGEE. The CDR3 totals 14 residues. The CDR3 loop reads CASSGRGDNEKLFF. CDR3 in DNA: TGTGCCAGCAGCGGCAGGGGTGATAATGAAAAACTGTTTTTT.

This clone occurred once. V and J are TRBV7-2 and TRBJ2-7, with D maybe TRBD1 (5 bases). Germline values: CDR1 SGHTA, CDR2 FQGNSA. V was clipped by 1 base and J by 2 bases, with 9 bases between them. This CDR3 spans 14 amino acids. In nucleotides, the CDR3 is TGTGCCAGCAGCTTAGTTTTAGGGGCCTACGAGCAGTACTTC. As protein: CASSLVLGAYEQYF. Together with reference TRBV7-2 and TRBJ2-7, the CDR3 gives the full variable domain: GAGVSQSPSNKVTEKGKDVELRCDPISGHTALYWYRQSLGQGLEFLIYFQGNSAPDKSGLPSDRFSAERTGGSVSTLTIQRTQQEDSAVYLCASSLVLGAYEQYFGPGTRLTVT.

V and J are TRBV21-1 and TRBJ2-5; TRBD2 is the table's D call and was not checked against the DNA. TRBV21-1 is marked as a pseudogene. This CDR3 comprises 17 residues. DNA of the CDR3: TGTGCCAGCAGCAAATTCGGACTAGCGGGTCACCAAGAGACCCAGTACTTC. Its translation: CASSKFGLAGHQETQYF.

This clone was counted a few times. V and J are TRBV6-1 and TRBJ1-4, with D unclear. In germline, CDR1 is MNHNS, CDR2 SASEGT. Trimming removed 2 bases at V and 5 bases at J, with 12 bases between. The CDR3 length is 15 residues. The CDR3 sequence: CASSEQAGGNEKLFF. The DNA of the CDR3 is TGTGCCAGCAGTGAACAAGCGGGAGGGAATGAAAAACTGTTTTTT.

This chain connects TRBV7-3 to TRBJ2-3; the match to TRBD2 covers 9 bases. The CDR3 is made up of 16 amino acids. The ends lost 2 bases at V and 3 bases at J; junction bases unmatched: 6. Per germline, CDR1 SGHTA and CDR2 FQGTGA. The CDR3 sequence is CASSLGLAGSTDTQYF. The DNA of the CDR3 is TGTGCCAGCAGCTTAGGGCTAGCGGGAAGTACAGATACGCAGTATTTT.

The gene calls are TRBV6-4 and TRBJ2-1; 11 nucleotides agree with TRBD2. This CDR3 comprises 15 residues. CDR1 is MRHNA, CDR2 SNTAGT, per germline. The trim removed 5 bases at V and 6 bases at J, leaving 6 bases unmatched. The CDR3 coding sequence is TGTGCCAGCAGTCCCATAGCGGGAGGGCCCAATGAGCAGTTCTTC. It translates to CASSPIAGGPNEQFF.